Following are 16 T cell receptor beta chains from one sample sequenced in a study of tissue T cells after allogeneic stem cell transplantation. Libraries were prepared by immunoSEQ multiplex PCR; TCRdb keeps only in-frame clonotypes and omits some of them. The sample has some 10,000 clones, 60% to 80% seen once. The sample consisted of tissue from the stomach, taken at autopsy. The receptors were sampled from a male donor aged 60 or over with lung cancer.

This clone is medium-sized (0.01 to 0.1%). At one end the junction does not follow the germline gene, possibly because of a read error. The rearrangement links TRBV3-1 (or the pseudogene TRBV3-2) to TRBJ2-7, with D maybe TRBD2 (5 bases). This CDR3 comprises 11 residues. Germline V gene data show CDR1 as LGHDT and CDR2 as YNNKEL (reference sequence). In DNA form, the CDR3 reads TGTGCCAGCAGCCAAGACTGGTGGGAGAAGTTC. It codes for CASSQDWWEKF.

The chain couples TRBV19 to TRBJ2-7; D may be TRBD1 (6 bases). Germline loops: CDR1 LNHDA, CDR2 SQIVND (reference sequence). This CDR3 is built from 14 residues. Between the trimmed V and J ends, which lost 3 bases and 3 bases, there was a span of 12 bases. CDR3 in DNA: TGTGCCAGTAGTATTTACAGGGTGGACTACGAGCAGTACTTC. This encodes CASSIYRVDYEQYF.

J is TRBJ2-3 and V is TRBV20-1; 9 bases are a match to TRBD2. Germline CDR1 DFQATT, CDR2 SNEGSKA (reference sequence). Trimming took 3 bases from V and 5 from J; bases not matched to a gene: 3. The CDR3 contains 13 residues. In nucleotides, the CDR3 is TGCAGTGCTAGTAGCGGGGGAGGAGATACGCAGTATTTT. It specifies CSASSGGGDTQYF.

CDR3 sequence: CASSSGASNEKLFF. The CDR3 coding sequence is TGTGCCAGCAGTTCGGGGGCTTCTAATGAAAAACTGTTTTTT. V gene TRBV6-5 combines with J gene TRBJ1-4; possible D gene TRBD1, 6 bases. CDR3 length equals 14 residues. V lost 4 bases to trimming and J lost 3 bases, with 9 bases between them. Germline assignment: CDR1 MNHEY and CDR2 SVGAGI.

This clone was counted once. The chain recombines TRBV6-5 with TRBJ1-5; 8 bases align to TRBD1. The germline V gene has CDR1 MNHEY and CDR2 SVGAGI. Trimming removed 6 bases from V and 5 bases from J; junction bases left unmatched: 9. The CDR3 sequence is 15 residues long. The CDR3 loop reads CASSSYRGRDQPQHF. As DNA, the CDR3 is TGTGCCAGCAGCTCTTACAGGGGGAGGGATCAGCCCCAGCATTTT.

CDR3 sequence: CASSQAGTDTQYF. In nucleotides, the CDR3 is TGCGCCAGCAGCCAAGCAGGGACAGATACGCAGTATTTT. The chain has TRBV4-3 and TRBJ2-3; possibly TRBD1 for D (5 bases). Trimming took 1 base from V and 3 from J, leaving 5 bases between them. Germline CDR1 is LGHNA and CDR2 is YSLEER. This CDR3 is built from 13 residues.

V usage is TRBV2 and J usage is TRBJ1-1, with 7 bases matching TRBD1. Germline CDR1 reads SNHLY; CDR2 reads FYNNEI. CDR3 length: 13 amino acids. J was trimmed by 6 bases and V by 6 bases; bases with no gene match: 7. CDR3 amino acids: CASSPGQEAEAFF. CDR3 nucleotide sequence: TGTGCCAGCAGCCCAGGACAGGAGGCTGAAGCTTTCTTT.

The rearrangement links TRBV12-3 or TRBV12-4 to TRBJ2-5; 7 bases match TRBD1. There are 13 residues in the CDR3. J was trimmed by 3 bases and V by 7 bases; bases with no gene match: 5. This CDR3 reads CASILGTEETQYF. CDR3 nucleotide sequence: TGTGCCAGCATCCTAGGGACAGAAGAGACCCAGTACTTC.

This clone occurred a few times. V usage is TRBV18 and J usage is TRBJ1-1; TRBD1 might be the D (5 bases). V was shortened by 3 bases and J by 2 bases, with 13 bases between the two germline ends. The CDR3 consists of 15 residues. Looked up from germline, CDR1 is KGHSH and CDR2 is LQKENI. CDR3 bases: TGTGCCAGCTCACCTTCCCTCGACAGAAACACTGAAGCTTTCTTT. Its protein is CASSPSLDRNTEAFF.

The chain links TRBV7-2 to TRBJ2-2; weak D call: TRBD2 (6 bases). There are 14 residues in the CDR3. Germline V gene lookup returns CDR1 SGHTA and CDR2 FQGNSA. Trimming stripped 6 bases from V and 6 bases from J, with 14 bases between. CDR3: CASSLRGEAGELFF. In DNA form, the CDR3 reads TGTGCCAGCAGTTTACGAGGGGAGGCCGGGGAGCTGTTTTTT.

The CDR3 sequence: CASSLAPRTSEFYNEQFF. The CDR3 DNA is TGTGCCAGCAGCTTAGCCCCACGGACTAGCGAGTTTTACAATGAGCAGTTCTTC. V gene TRBV7-2 combines with J gene TRBJ2-1; 9 nucleotides match TRBD2. Germline values: CDR1 SGHTA, CDR2 FQGNSA. Unmatched junction bases numbered 10, after V lost 0 bases and J lost 4 bases. The CDR3 is 18 residues long.

The chain joins TRBV4-3 to TRBJ2-5; 13 bases are shared with TRBD2. Germline loops: CDR1 LGHNA, CDR2 YSLEER. V dropped 0 bases and J dropped 5; count of bases not matched to a gene: 6. CDR3 length: 17 amino acids. CDR3: CASSQDSGLAGYETQYF. As DNA, the CDR3 is TGCGCCAGCAGCCAAGATTCGGGACTAGCGGGATACGAGACCCAGTACTTC.

This clone occurred a few times. This chain uses TRBV6-4 with TRBJ1-1; no clear D. The CDR3 runs to 13 residues. Germline V CDR1 and CDR2: MRHNA, SNTAGT. The V end was cut by 5 bases, the J end by 7 bases, with 14 bases between. The CDR3 reads CASSSLKGDEAFF. For the CDR3, the DNA is TGTGCCAGCAGTTCCCTTAAGGGTGATGAAGCTTTCTTT.

The V and J genes are TRBV11-3 and TRBJ2-5; D gene uncertain. V was pared by 2 bases and J by 5 bases, with 6 bases between. CDR3 length: 12 residues. Germline V lookup: CDR1 SGHNT, CDR2 YENEEA. The CDR3 loop is CASSLLGETQYF. The CDR3 DNA reads TGTGCCAGCAGCTTATTAGGGGAGACCCAGTACTTC.

This chain links TRBV11-2 with TRBJ2-5, with no clear D. CDR1 SGHAT and CDR2 FQNNGV come from the germline V gene. This CDR3 has 14 amino acids. The V end lost 1 base, the J end lost 5 bases, and 11 bases lay between the germline ends. In DNA form, the CDR3 reads TGTGCCAGCAGCTTAGGGACGACAATGGAGACCCAGTACTTC. Protein: CASSLGTTMETQYF.

V and J are TRBV20-1 and TRBJ1-2; D ambiguous. The CDR3 spans 12 residues. Looked up from germline, CDR1 is DFQATT and CDR2 is SNEGSKA (reference sequence). The V end lost 3 bases, the J end lost 2 bases, and 7 bases lay between the germline ends. The CDR3 loop is CSASAMNYGYTF. As DNA, the CDR3 is TGCAGTGCTAGTGCCATGAACTATGGCTACACCTTC.